Sequencing of this TCR beta chain was carried out in a study of blood T cell repertoires in COVID-19. About the study: COVID-19 samples collected from the United States, Italy and Spain covered acute and convalescent phases.

Some clones are missing from TCRdb's copy, which holds only in-frame ones; the method was immunoSEQ multiplex PCR. The sample lists about 140,000 clones; roughly 80% were seen once. The CDR3 consists of 12 residues. Trimming stripped 6 bases from V and 2 bases from J, with 7 bases between. This clonotype was obtained from a human donor in a cohort sampled during active COVID-19. The sequencing input was peripheral blood. J is TRBJ2-5 and V is TRBV12-3 or TRBV12-4, with D unclear. This CDR3 is CASSRRQETQYF. As DNA, the CDR3 is TGTGCCAGCAGCCGCCGGCAAGAGACCCAGTACTTC.